This T cell receptor beta chain is from a study of blood T cell repertoires in COVID-19. Across the study: Sample material is recorded as cDNA or gDNA derived from T cells, B-cell-depleted T cells, or PBMCs.

Germline loops: CDR1 MDHEN, CDR2 SYDVKM. The trim removed 2 bases at V and 7 bases at J, leaving 13 bases unmatched. The CDR3 extends over 16 amino acids. Participant ages covered roughly 18 to 89 years across some 25 US areas. Data came from immunoSEQ multiplex PCR; TCRdb stores just in-frame clones and leaves some out. The profile shows over 250,000 clones, 80% to 90% of them singletons. This chain connects TRBV28 to TRBJ1-2, with 7 bases aligning to TRBD1. The TCR originated in a woman younger than 35 who had recovered from COVID-19. The sequenced sample consisted of PBMCs or T cells enriched from blood (not recorded which). The CDR3 sequence is CASSLIPLGQGGGYTF. The CDR3 DNA reads TGTGCCAGCAGTTTAATCCCTTTGGGGCAGGGGGGTGGCTACACCTTC.